This passage covers 31 T cell receptor beta chains from one sample sequenced in a study of blood T cell repertoires in COVID-19 (dated by TCRdb to 2020 to 2022). The library was obtained by the immunoSEQ multiplex PCR assay. Held by TCRdb, this immuneACCESS table contains in-frame sequences only and omits some clones. Under half of the omission traces to an unresolved V gene where checked; the cause of the rest is unknown. The sample contains roughly 26,000 clones, around 92% of them found a single time. Clones ranked in the top ten supply about 2.8% of the sample. The sample was peripheral blood. These TCRs come from a human donor in a cohort sampled during active COVID-19.

V usage is TRBV28 and J usage is TRBJ1-1, with 7 nucleotides matching TRBD1. The CDR3 is made up of 14 amino acids. Germline-derived CDR1 and CDR2 are MDHEN and SYDVKM. Unmatched junction bases numbered 5, after V lost 5 bases and J lost 2 bases. The CDR3 sequence: CASSLQGINTEAFF. In nucleotides, the CDR3 is TGTGCCAGCAGTCTACAGGGGATAAACACTGAAGCTTTCTTT.

J is TRBJ1-5 and V is TRBV19; 9 bases map to TRBD1. Trimming cost V 5 bases and J 5 bases; bases outside gene matches: 7. The CDR3 is 15 residues long. Germline CDR1 reads LNHDA; CDR2 reads SQIVND (reference sequence). The CDR3 DNA reads as TGTGCCAGTAGTCCCGGGGACAGGGTGCATCAGCCCCAGCATTTT. It encodes CASSPGDRVHQPQHF. Together with reference TRBV19 and TRBJ1-5, the CDR3 gives the full variable domain: DGGITQSPKYLFRKEGQNVTLSCEQNLNHDAMYWYRQDPGQGLRLIYYSQIVNDFQKGDIAEGYSVSREKKESFPLTVTSAQKNPTAFYLCASSPGDRVHQPQHFGDGTRLSIL.

The CDR3 nucleotides read TGTGCCAGCTCACTTACACCAGGGGAGACCCAGTACTTC. Amino acid sequence: CASSLTPGETQYF. V gene TRBV18 combines with J gene TRBJ2-5, with a tentative D call TRBD1 (5 bases). The germline gives CDR1 KGHSH, CDR2 LQKENI. V was trimmed by 4 bases and J by 5 bases, leaving 11 bases between them. CDR3 length equals 13 residues.

The J gene is TRBJ1-2, the V gene TRBV27, with 10 bases aligning to TRBD1. Trimming at V came to 6 bases and at J to 2 bases, leaving 0 bases not matched to a gene. Germline-derived CDR1 and CDR2 are MNHEY and SMNVEV (reference sequence). This CDR3 has 13 residues. CDR3 nucleotide sequence: TGTGCCAGCAGGACAGGGGGCAACTATGGCTACACCTTC. The encoded protein is CASRTGGNYGYTF.

The chain is built from TRBV19 and TRBJ2-3; D gene unclear. Trimming stripped 0 bases from V and 6 bases from J, with 10 bases between. This CDR3 has 14 amino acids. The germline gives CDR1 LNHDA, CDR2 SQIVND (reference sequence). The CDR3 bases are TGTGCCAGTAGTATAGAAGGCAAGAGGGATACGCAGTATTTT. Translating it yields CASSIEGKRDTQYF.

The CDR3 loop reads CASSPPGGANEKLFF. CDR3 bases: TGTGCCAGCTCACCCCCCGGGGGTGCTAATGAAAAACTGTTTTTT. The gene calls are TRBV18 and TRBJ1-4; D may be TRBD1 (5 bases). Trimming stripped 3 bases from V and 3 bases from J, with 11 bases between. The CDR3 runs 15 residues. Germline CDR1 KGHSH, CDR2 LQKENI.

The genes are TRBV29-1 and TRBJ1-5; D uncertain. This CDR3 comprises 14 residues. Germline CDR1 is SQVTM and CDR2 is ANQGSEA. V gave up 6 bases and J gave up 4 bases, with 16 bases separating them. The CDR3 DNA sequence: TGCAGCGTCACCTCCGGGAGAGCAAATCAGCCCCAGCATTTT. Amino acid sequence: CSVTSGRANQPQHF.

This chain joins TRBV9 and TRBJ2-7; no definite D call. Trimming took off 4 bases at V and 6 bases at J, with 17 bases between the two ends. CDR1 is SGDLS and CDR2 is YYNGEE in the germline V gene. CDR3 length: 14 amino acids. This CDR3 reads CASSPNPIASEQYF. The CDR3 nucleotides read TGTGCCAGCAGCCCAAACCCCATAGCTTCCGAGCAGTACTTC.

This chain links TRBV19 with TRBJ2-1; D possibly corresponds to TRBD2 (6 bases). Deletions cut 4 bases from V and 0 bases from J, with 10 bases between. Germline CDR1 LNHDA, CDR2 SQIVND (reference sequence). The CDR3 runs 15 residues. The CDR3: CASSSGAFSYNEQFF. The CDR3 nucleotides are TGTGCCAGTAGTAGCGGGGCGTTCTCCTACAATGAGCAGTTCTTC.

The rearrangement joins TRBV19 to TRBJ2-1; tentatively, D is TRBD2 (5 bases). The CDR3 consists of 15 residues. Germline values: CDR1 LNHDA, CDR2 SQIVND (reference sequence). V lost 7 bases and J 1 base, leaving 14 bases between the germline ends. The DNA for the CDR3 is TGTGCCAGTAAAGACTACCTTATTTCCTACAATGAGCAGTTCTTC. Protein: CASKDYLISYNEQFF.

The chain has TRBV6-1 and TRBJ1-5; 8 bases line up with TRBD1. The germline V gene has CDR1 MNHNS and CDR2 SASEGT. Trimming at V came to 1 base and at J to 12 bases, leaving 5 bases not matched to a gene. The CDR3 is 13 amino acids. CDR3 amino acids: CASSEGGGTGQHF. For the CDR3, the DNA is TGTGCCAGCAGTGAAGGTGGCGGGACAGGCCAGCATTTT.

In nucleotides, the CDR3 is TGCAGCGTTGTCCGCGGGGACTATGGCTACACCTTC. This translates into CSVVRGDYGYTF. The V gene is TRBV29-1, the J gene TRBJ1-2; D remains unclear. The CDR3 sequence is 12 residues long. V was clipped by 4 bases and J by 3 bases, with 9 bases between them. Per germline, CDR1 SQVTM and CDR2 ANQGSEA.

The genes are TRBV18 and TRBJ2-5, with 11 positions matching TRBD2. Germline CDR1 KGHSH, CDR2 LQKENI. The ends lost 2 bases at V and 1 base at J; junction bases unmatched: 9. The CDR3 loop spans 18 amino acids. The CDR3 is CASSPGVTSGGSQETQYF. The CDR3 DNA reads as TGTGCCAGCTCACCAGGGGTTACTAGCGGGGGATCCCAAGAGACCCAGTACTTC.

V is TRBV6-4 and J is TRBJ2-1; weak D call: TRBD1 (6 bases). Trimming cost V 5 bases and J 5 bases, with 22 bases left between them. Germline CDR1 and CDR2: MRHNA and SNTAGT. The length of the CDR3 is 17 residues. The CDR3 is CASSSTQGNARDNEQFF. CDR3 DNA: TGTGCCAGCAGTAGTACCCAGGGGAATGCTAGGGACAATGAGCAGTTCTTC.

CDR3 DNA: TGTGCCAGCAGCTTAGAAACAGGGGCGTTCACTGAAGCTTTCTTT. Translating it yields CASSLETGAFTEAFF. This chain links TRBV7-6 with TRBJ1-1, with 7 bases matching TRBD1. The germline V gene has CDR1 SGHVS and CDR2 FNYEAQ. V lost 1 base and J lost 4; bases outside the gene matches: 6. The CDR3 is made up of 15 amino acids.

This chain links TRBV12-3 or TRBV12-4 with TRBJ2-5; D not certain. The CDR3 covers 11 residues. Trimming stripped 4 bases from V and 4 bases from J, with 4 bases between. The CDR3 region has the DNA TGTGCCAGCAGTTCTCCAGAGACCCAGTACTTC. Translating gives CASSSPETQYF.

The gene calls are TRBV18 and TRBJ1-2; D is possibly TRBD1 (6 bases). CDR3 size: 14 residues. CDR1 and CDR2 from the germline V gene are KGHSH and LQKENI. Trimming shortened V by 4 bases and J by 2 bases, and 11 bases separated the two germline ends. The CDR3 reads CASSQDQGNYGYTF. In DNA form, the CDR3 reads TGTGCCAGCTCACAGGATCAGGGGAACTATGGCTACACCTTC.

This rearrangement joins TRBV10-3 to TRBJ2-1; 11 nucleotides agree with TRBD2. The germline CDR1 and CDR2 sequences are ENHRY and SYGVKD. V shed 6 bases, J shed 4 bases, and the junction held 2 bases outside the gene matches. The CDR3 runs 14 residues. This CDR3 reads CAIRASGGYNEQFF. Here the CDR3 DNA reads TGTGCCATCAGAGCTAGCGGGGGGTACAATGAGCAGTTCTTC.

The V call is TRBV7-9, the J call TRBJ2-3; D unresolved. The germline V gene has CDR1 SEHNR and CDR2 FQNEAQ (reference sequence). V was cut by 5 bases and J by 4 bases, with 7 bases left in between. CDR3 length equals 12 residues. The CDR3 is CASSPVPDTQYF. DNA of the CDR3: TGTGCCAGCAGCCCTGTTCCAGATACGCAGTATTTT.

The genes are TRBV7-6 and TRBJ1-3; D perhaps matches TRBD1 (5 bases). Germline assignment: CDR1 SGHVS and CDR2 FNYEAQ. CDR3 length: 14 residues. V shed 4 bases and J shed 3 bases, with 10 bases lying between them. The CDR3 DNA reads as TGTGCCAGCAGCTCAAGGGGTAGTGGAAACACCATATATTTT. Translation: CASSSRGSGNTIYF.

This clone was observed once. V gene TRBV2 combines with J gene TRBJ2-7, with 10 bases fitting TRBD2. Germline values: CDR1 SNHLY, CDR2 FYNNEI. The junction had 13 bases not matched to a gene; V was cut back by 11 bases and J by 6 bases. CDR3 length: 14 residues. Here the CDR3 reads CASRLNLAGGEQYV. The CDR3 bases are TGTGCCTCTAGACTAAACTTAGCGGGGGGCGAGCAGTACGTC.

This clone was picked up one time. The chain combines TRBV28 with TRBJ1-5; weak D call: TRBD1 (5 bases). The CDR3 has 14 residues. Germline V gene lookup returns CDR1 MDHEN and CDR2 SYDVKM. V shed 5 bases and J shed 3 bases, with 11 bases lying between them. The DNA for the CDR3 is TGTGCCAGCAGTCGACAGCTAAACAATCAGCCCCAGCATTTT. Translating gives CASSRQLNNQPQHF.

The chain recombines TRBV11-2 with TRBJ2-2, with a tentative D call TRBD2 (7 bases). Per germline, CDR1 SGHAT and CDR2 FQNNGV. This CDR3 spans 14 amino acids. Trimming cost V 5 bases and J 8 bases, with 15 bases left between them. This CDR3 is CASSTRGARGELFF. The CDR3 DNA is TGTGCCAGCAGCACCCGGGGGGCCAGGGGGGAGCTGTTTTTT.

A remark on this clone: Other DNA sequences in this sample translate to the same CDR3. The V call is TRBV11-2, the J call TRBJ2-7; TRBD2 matches at 11 bases. Trimming at V came to 4 bases and at J to 5 bases, leaving 7 bases not matched to a gene. CDR3 length: 15 residues. Germline V lookup: CDR1 SGHAT, CDR2 FQNNGV. CDR3 bases: TGTGCCAGCAGCTCAAGGCTAGCGGGGGGCCACGAGCAGTACTTC. Amino acid sequence: CASSSRLAGGHEQYF. Complete variable domain (other parts from reference TRBV11-2 and TRBJ2-7): EAGVAQSPRYKIIEKRQSVAFWCNPISGHATLYWYQQILGQGPKLLIQFQNNGVVDDSQLPKDRFSAERLKGVDSTLKIQPAKLEDSAVYLCASSSRLAGGHEQYFGPGTRLTVT.

J is TRBJ1-1 and V is TRBV7-2; no reliable D call. The length of the CDR3 is 14 residues. Trimming removed 2 bases from V and 0 bases from J, with 7 bases in between. Per germline, CDR1 SGHTA and CDR2 FQGNSA. For the CDR3, the DNA is TGTGCCAGCAGCTTAATAGCCCTGAACACTGAAGCTTTCTTT. Amino acids: CASSLIALNTEAFF.

This chain uses TRBV6-1 with TRBJ1-5; maybe TRBD1 (6 bases). The CDR3 loop spans 16 amino acids. CDR1 is MNHNS and CDR2 is SASEGT in the germline V gene. Trimming removed 2 bases at V and 6 bases at J, with 17 bases between. CDR3 in amino acids: CASSEIGPGVGQPQHF. CDR3 in DNA: TGTGCCAGCAGTGAAATTGGTCCAGGGGTAGGTCAGCCCCAGCATTTT.

V usage is TRBV19 and J usage is TRBJ2-1, with TRBD2 matching over 8 bases. The V and J ends lost 10 bases and 9 bases, in that order; junction bases with no gene match: 8. The CDR3 covers 12 residues. Germline-derived CDR1 and CDR2 are LNHDA and SQIVND (reference sequence). This chain's CDR3 is CATGTRFGEQFF. The CDR3 DNA reads TGTGCCACCGGGACTAGGTTCGGTGAGCAGTTCTTC.

The genes are TRBV7-9 and TRBJ2-5; 10 bases are a match to TRBD1. Trimming removed 8 bases from V and 4 bases from J; junction bases left unmatched: 10. Germline V gene data show CDR1 as SEHNR and CDR2 as FQNEAQ (reference sequence). This CDR3 region has 15 residues. CDR3 amino acids: CASLSPGTGVETQYF. The DNA for the CDR3 is TGTGCCAGCCTTAGTCCCGGGACAGGGGTAGAGACCCAGTACTTC.

The V gene is TRBV11-2, the J gene TRBJ1-1, with 8 bases matching TRBD1. The CDR3 covers 13 residues. Germline V gene lookup returns CDR1 SGHAT and CDR2 FQNNGV. CDR3 sequence reads: CATRTGMNTEAFF. The CDR3 nucleotides read TGTGCGACGCGGACAGGGATGAACACTGAAGCTTTCTTT.

This rearrangement joins TRBV7-9 to TRBJ1-2, with 7 bases that match TRBD1. Looked up from germline, CDR1 is SEHNR and CDR2 is FQNEAQ (reference sequence). The CDR3 is made up of 15 amino acids. The ends lost 2 bases at V and 3 bases at J; junction bases unmatched: 6. CDR3 protein: CASSLIGGADYGYTF. CDR3 nucleotide sequence: TGTGCCAGCAGCTTAATAGGGGGCGCAGACTATGGCTACACCTTC.

This rearrangement joins TRBV27 to TRBJ1-4, with D unresolved. V was cut by 8 bases and J by 6 bases, with 7 bases left in between. Germline-derived CDR1 and CDR2 are MNHEY and SMNVEV (reference sequence). This CDR3 is built from 11 residues. The CDR3 loop is CASGADEKLFF. CDR3 DNA: TGTGCCAGCGGTGCAGATGAAAAACTGTTTTTT.